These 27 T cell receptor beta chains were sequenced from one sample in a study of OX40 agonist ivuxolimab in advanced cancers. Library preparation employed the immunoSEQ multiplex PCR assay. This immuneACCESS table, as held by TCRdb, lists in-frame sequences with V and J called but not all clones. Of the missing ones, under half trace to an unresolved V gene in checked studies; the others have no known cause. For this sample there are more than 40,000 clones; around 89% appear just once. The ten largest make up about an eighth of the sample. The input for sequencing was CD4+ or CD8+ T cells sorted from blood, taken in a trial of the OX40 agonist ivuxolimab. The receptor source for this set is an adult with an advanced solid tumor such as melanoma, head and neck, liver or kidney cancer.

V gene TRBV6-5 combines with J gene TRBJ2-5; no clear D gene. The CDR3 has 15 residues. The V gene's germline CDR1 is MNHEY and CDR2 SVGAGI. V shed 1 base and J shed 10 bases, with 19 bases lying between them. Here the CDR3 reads CASSYWQASVRDQYF. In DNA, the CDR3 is TGTGCCAGCAGTTACTGGCAGGCCTCCGTTAGAGACCAGTACTTC.

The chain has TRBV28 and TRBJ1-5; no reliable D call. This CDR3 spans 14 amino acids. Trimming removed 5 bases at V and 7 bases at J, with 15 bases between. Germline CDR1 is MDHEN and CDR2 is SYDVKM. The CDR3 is CASSLTLVGQPQHF. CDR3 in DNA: TGTGCCAGCAGTCTTACTCTGGTTGGACAGCCCCAGCATTTT.

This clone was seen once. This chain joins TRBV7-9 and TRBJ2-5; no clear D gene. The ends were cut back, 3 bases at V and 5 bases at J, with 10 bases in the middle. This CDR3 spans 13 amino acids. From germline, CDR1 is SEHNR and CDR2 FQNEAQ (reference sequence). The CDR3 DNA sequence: TGTGCCAGCAGCTTCGATGTTATTGAGACCCAGTACTTC. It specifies CASSFDVIETQYF.

The CDR3 nucleotides read TGTGCCAGCAGCGTAGGTGATTACGGTGAGCAGTTCTTC. Its protein product is CASSVGDYGEQFF. This sequence joins TRBV9 and TRBJ2-1, with D unresolved. The germline gives CDR1 SGDLS, CDR2 YYNGEE. This CDR3 region has 13 residues. With 0 bases removed from V and 9 bases from J, the gap between germline ends came to 10 bases.

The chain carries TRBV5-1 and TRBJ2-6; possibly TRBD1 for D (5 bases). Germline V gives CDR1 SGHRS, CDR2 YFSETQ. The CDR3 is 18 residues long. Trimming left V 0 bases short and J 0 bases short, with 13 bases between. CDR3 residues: CASSLVTGVLSGANVLTF. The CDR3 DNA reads TGCGCCAGCAGCTTGGTCACAGGCGTCCTCTCTGGGGCCAACGTCCTGACTTTC.

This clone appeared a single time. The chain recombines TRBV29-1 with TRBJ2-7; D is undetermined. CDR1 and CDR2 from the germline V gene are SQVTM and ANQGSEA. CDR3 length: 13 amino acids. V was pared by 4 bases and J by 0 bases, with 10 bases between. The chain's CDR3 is CSVVAENSYEQYF. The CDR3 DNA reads TGCAGCGTTGTCGCCGAGAACTCCTACGAGCAGTACTTC.

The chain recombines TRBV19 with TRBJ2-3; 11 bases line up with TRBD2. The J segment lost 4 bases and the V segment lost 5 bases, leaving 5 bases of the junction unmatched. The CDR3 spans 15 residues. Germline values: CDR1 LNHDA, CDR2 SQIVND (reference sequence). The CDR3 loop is CASSLAGGAADTQYF. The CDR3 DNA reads TGTGCCAGTAGTTTAGCGGGAGGGGCAGCAGATACGCAGTATTTT.

Here the CDR3 DNA reads TGTGCCAGCAGTCTAGGAGGGACCGGTGTTGAGACCCAGTACTTC. It specifies CASSLGGTGVETQYF. The chain carries TRBV28 and TRBJ2-5; D possibly corresponds to TRBD2 (6 bases). The germline V gene encodes CDR1 MDHEN and CDR2 SYDVKM. This CDR3 has 15 residues. V lost 5 bases, J lost 5 bases, and 18 bases lay in between.

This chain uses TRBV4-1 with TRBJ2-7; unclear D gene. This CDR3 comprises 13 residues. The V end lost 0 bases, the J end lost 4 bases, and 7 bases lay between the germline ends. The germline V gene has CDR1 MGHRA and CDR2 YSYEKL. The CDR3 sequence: CASSQETGYEQYF. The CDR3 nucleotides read TGCGCCAGCAGCCAAGAAACGGGTTACGAGCAGTACTTC.

The CDR3 spells CASSLLASSFYEQYF. DNA of the CDR3: TGTGCCAGCAGTTTATTGGCCAGCTCCTTCTACGAGCAGTACTTC. V and J are TRBV27 and TRBJ2-7; no clear D gene. The germline gives CDR1 MNHEY, CDR2 SMNVEV (reference sequence). There are 15 residues in the CDR3. The V end lost 1 base, the J end lost 3 bases, and 13 bases lay between the germline ends.

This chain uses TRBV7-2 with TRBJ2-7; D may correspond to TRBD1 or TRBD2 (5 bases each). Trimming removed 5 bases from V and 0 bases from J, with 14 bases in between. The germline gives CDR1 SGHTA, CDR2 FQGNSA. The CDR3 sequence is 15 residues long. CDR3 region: CASSLGDVSSYEQYF. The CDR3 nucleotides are TGTGCCAGCAGCCTAGGGGACGTCAGCTCCTACGAGCAGTACTTC.

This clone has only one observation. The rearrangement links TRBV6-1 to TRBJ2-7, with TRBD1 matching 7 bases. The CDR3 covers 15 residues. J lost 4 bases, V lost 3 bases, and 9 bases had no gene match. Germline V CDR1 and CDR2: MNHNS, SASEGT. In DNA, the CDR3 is TGTGCCAGCAGTGAGGTGGGAATACAGGGGTACGAGCAGTACTTC. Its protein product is CASSEVGIQGYEQYF.

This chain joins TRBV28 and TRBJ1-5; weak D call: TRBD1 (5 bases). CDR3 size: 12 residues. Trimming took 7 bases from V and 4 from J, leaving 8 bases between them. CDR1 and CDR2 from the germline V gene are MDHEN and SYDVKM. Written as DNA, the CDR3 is TGTGCCAGCACTTCAGGGAATCAGCCCCAGCATTTT. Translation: CASTSGNQPQHF.

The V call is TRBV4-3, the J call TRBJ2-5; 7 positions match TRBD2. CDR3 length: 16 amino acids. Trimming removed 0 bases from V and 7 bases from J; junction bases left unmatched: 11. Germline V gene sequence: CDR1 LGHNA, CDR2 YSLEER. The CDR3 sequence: CASSQDSSGASGTQYF. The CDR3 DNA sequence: TGCGCCAGCAGCCAAGATTCTAGCGGCGCTTCTGGGACCCAGTACTTC.

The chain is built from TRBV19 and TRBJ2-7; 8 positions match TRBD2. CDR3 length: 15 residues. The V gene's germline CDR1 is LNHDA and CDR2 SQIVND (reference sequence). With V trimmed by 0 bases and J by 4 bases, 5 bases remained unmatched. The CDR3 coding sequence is TGTGCCAGTAGTATAGATGATAGCGGGGATTACGAGCAGTACTTC. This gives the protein CASSIDDSGDYEQYF.

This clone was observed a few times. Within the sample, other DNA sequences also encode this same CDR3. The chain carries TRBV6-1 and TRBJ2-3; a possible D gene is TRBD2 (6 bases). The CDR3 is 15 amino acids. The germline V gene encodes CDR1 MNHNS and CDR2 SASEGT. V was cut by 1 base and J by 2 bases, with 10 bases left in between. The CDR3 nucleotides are TGTGCCAGCAGTGAAGTTGCGGGAAACACAGATACGCAGTATTTT. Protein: CASSEVAGNTDTQYF.

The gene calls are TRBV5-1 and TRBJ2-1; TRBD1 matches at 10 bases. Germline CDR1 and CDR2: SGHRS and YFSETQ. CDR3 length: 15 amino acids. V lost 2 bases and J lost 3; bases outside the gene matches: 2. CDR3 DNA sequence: TGCGCCAGCAGCTTAGGACAGGGGGTCTACAATGAGCAGTTCTTC. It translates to CASSLGQGVYNEQFF.

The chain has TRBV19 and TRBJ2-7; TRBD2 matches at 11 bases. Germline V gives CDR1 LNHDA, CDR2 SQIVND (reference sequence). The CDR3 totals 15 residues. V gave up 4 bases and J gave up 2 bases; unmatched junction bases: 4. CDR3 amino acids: CASSTSSGGAYEQYF. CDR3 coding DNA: TGTGCCAGTAGTACGAGTAGCGGGGGGGCCTACGAGCAGTACTTC.

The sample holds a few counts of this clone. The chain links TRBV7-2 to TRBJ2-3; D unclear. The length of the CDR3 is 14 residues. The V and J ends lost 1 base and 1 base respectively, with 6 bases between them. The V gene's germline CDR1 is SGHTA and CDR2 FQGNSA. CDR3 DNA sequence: TGTGCCAGCAGCTTAGTTGGGGGCACAGATACGCAGTATTTT. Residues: CASSLVGGTDTQYF.

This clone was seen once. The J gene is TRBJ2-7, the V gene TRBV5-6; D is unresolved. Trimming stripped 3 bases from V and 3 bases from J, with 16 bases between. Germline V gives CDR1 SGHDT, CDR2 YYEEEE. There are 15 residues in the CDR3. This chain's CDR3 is CASSSPPTANYEQYF. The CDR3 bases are TGTGCCAGCAGCTCCCCGCCCACGGCAAACTACGAGCAGTACTTC.

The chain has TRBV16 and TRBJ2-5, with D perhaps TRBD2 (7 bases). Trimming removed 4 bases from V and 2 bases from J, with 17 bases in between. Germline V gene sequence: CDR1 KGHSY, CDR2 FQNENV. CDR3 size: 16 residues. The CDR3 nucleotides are TGTGCCAGCAGCCCCTTAACGGGGGGCTCACAAGAGACCCAGTACTTC. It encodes CASSPLTGGSQETQYF. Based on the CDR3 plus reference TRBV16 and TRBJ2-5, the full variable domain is GEEVAQTPKHLVRGEGQKAKLYCAPIKGHSYVFWYQQVLKNEFKFLISFQNENVFDETGMPKERFSAKCLPNSPCSLEIQATKLEDSAVYFCASSPLTGGSQETQYFGPGTRLLVL.

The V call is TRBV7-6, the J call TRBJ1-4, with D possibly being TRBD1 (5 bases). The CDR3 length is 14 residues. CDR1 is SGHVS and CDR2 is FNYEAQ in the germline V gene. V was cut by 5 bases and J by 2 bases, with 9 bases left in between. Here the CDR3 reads CASSPDSTNEKLFF. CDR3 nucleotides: TGTGCCAGCAGCCCAGACAGTACTAATGAAAAACTGTTTTTT.

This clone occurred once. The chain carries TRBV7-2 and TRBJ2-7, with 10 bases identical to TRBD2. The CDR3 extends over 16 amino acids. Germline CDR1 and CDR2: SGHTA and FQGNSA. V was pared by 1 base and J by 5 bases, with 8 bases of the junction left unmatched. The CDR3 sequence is CASSLVGGLAADEQYF. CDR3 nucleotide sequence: TGTGCCAGCAGCTTAGTCGGAGGACTAGCGGCGGACGAGCAGTACTTC. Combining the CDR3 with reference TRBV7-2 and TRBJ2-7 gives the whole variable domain GAGVSQSPSNKVTEKGKDVELRCDPISGHTALYWYRQSLGQGLEFLIYFQGNSAPDKSGLPSDRFSAERTGGSVSTLTIQRTQQEDSAVYLCASSLVGGLAADEQYFGPGTRLTVT.

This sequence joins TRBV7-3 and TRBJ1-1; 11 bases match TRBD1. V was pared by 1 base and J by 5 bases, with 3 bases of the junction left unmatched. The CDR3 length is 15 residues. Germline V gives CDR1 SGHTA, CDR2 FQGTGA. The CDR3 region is CASSLRGQGGTEAFF. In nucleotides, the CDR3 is TGTGCCAGCAGCTTAAGGGGACAGGGGGGAACTGAAGCTTTCTTT.

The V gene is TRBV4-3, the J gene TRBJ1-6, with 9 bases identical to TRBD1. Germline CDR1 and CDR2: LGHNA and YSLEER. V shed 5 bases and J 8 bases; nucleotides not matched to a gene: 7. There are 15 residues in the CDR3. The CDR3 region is CASSARQGEDSPLHF. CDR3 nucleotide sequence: TGCGCCAGCAGCGCCAGACAGGGGGAGGATTCACCCCTCCACTTT.

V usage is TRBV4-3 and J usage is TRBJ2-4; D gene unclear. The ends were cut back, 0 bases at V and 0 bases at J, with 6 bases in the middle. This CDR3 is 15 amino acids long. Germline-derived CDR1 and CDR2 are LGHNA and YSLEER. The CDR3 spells CASSQDGLAKNIQYF. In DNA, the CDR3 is TGCGCCAGCAGCCAAGACGGTCTAGCCAAAAACATTCAGTACTTC.

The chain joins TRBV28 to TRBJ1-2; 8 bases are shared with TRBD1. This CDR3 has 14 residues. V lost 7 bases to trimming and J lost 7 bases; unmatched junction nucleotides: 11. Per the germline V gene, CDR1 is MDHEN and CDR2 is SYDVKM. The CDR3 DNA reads TGTGCCAGCATCCAGGACAGGGCTCGCGTTGGCTACACCTTC. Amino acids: CASIQDRARVGYTF.